The entry below gives a single T cell receptor (beta chain) sequence along with its context. Antigen specificity is unknown. The germline V gene has CDR1 SGHTA and CDR2 FQGNSA. The CDR3 is 16 residues long. The trim removed 5 bases at V and 6 bases at J, leaving 13 bases unmatched. Use of 60 Vbeta and 13 Jbeta primers characterized the PCR. Some clones are missing from TCRdb's copy, which holds only in-frame ones; the method was immunoSEQ multiplex PCR. Seen in this sample are 150,000 to 200,000 clones; the ten most common clones hold about 6.8%. This specimen comes from a study of cytomegalovirus exposure and HLA in healthy donors. Study-wide findings and caveats: Across HLA loci, a later analysis found differing TCR association rates, with DRB1 most and HLA-C fewest. Later on, an analysis tied roughly 17,000 TCR beta sequences to HLA alleles at 0.05 false discovery rate. Among immune exposure information, only CMV serostatus was available.

Regarding donors, all were healthy bone marrow donors. The origin of this receptor is a man aged 25 to 45 in good health and CMV-seronegative. The chain recombines TRBV7-2 with TRBJ1-2, with 9 bases aligning to TRBD1. The sample consisted of PBMCs. The chain's CDR3 is CASSIQTGGGKDGYTF. CDR3 sequence (DNA): TGTGCCAGCAGCATCCAGACAGGGGGGGGTAAGGATGGCTACACCTTC.